The next 4 T cell receptor beta chains were all read from a single sample in a study of cytomegalovirus exposure and HLA in healthy donors. The PCR ran on 60 Vbeta and 13 Jbeta primers. Profiled with immunoSEQ multiplex PCR; TCRdb holds only in-frame clones, not every one. The data contain about 170,000 clones, approximately 85% of them singletons. The material sequenced was PBMCs. The receptors stem from a man aged 18 to 35 in good health and CMV-seropositive.

The rearrangement uses TRBV30 and TRBJ1-4; D not resolved. Between the trimmed V and J ends, which lost 2 bases and 0 bases, there was a span of 7 bases. CDR1 and CDR2 from the germline V gene are GTSNPN and SVGIG (reference sequence). The CDR3 loop spans 14 amino acids. The CDR3 loop is CAWSLFPTNEKLFF. CDR3 coding DNA: TGTGCCTGGAGTCTCTTCCCAACTAATGAAAAACTGTTTTTT.

The chain combines TRBV9 with TRBJ2-5; a possible D gene is TRBD1 (5 bases). Trimming shortened V by 0 bases and J by 5 bases, and 11 bases separated the two germline ends. The germline gives CDR1 SGDLS, CDR2 YYNGEE. The CDR3 is 14 amino acids. CDR3 in amino acids: CASSVGGSSETQYF. The DNA for the CDR3 is TGTGCCAGCAGCGTAGGGGGCAGTTCGGAGACCCAGTACTTC.

CDR3 loop: CASSPGGSYEQYF. The CDR3 region has the DNA TGCGCCAGCAGCCCGGGGGGCTCCTACGAGCAGTACTTC. The rearrangement uses TRBV10-1 and TRBJ2-7; the match to TRBD2 covers 7 bases. The CDR3 length is 13 residues. The J segment lost 0 bases and the V segment lost 6 bases, leaving 2 bases of the junction unmatched. Germline loops: CDR1 WNHNN, CDR2 SYGVQD (reference sequence).

CDR3 in DNA: TGTGCCAGCAGTTACGATTTTGCAGGGGGAAATGAAAAACTGTTTTTT. This codes for CASSYDFAGGNEKLFF. The chain recombines TRBV6-5 with TRBJ1-4; TRBD1 matches 7 bases. Germline assignment: CDR1 MNHEY and CDR2 SVGAGI. V gave up 2 bases and J gave up 5 bases; unmatched junction bases: 8. The CDR3 length is 16 residues.